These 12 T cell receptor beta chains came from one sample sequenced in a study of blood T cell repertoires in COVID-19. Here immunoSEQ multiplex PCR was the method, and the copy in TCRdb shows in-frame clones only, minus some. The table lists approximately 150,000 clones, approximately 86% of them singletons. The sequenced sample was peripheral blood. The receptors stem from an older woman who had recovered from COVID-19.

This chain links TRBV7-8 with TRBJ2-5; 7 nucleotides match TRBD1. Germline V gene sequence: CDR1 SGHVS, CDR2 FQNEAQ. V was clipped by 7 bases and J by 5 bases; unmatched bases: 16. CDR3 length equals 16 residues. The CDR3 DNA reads TGTGCCAGCAACACCATAGCCGGGACAGACAAGGAGACCCAGTACTTC. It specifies CASNTIAGTDKETQYF.

The CDR3 region is CATSRERTGSGSPLHF. The DNA for the CDR3 is TGTGCCACCAGCAGAGAGCGGACAGGCAGTGGATCACCCCTCCACTTT. The chain employs TRBV15 and TRBJ1-6; 7 positions agree with TRBD1. The CDR3 runs to 16 residues. Germline V gene data show CDR1 as LNHNV and CDR2 as YYDKDF (reference sequence). The J segment lost 10 bases and the V segment lost 0 bases, leaving 9 bases of the junction unmatched.

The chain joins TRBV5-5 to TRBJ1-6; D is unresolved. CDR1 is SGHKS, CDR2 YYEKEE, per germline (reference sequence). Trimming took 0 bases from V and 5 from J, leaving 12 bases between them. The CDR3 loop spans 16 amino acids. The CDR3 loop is CASSLAAGGNNSPLHF. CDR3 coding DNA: TGTGCCAGCAGCTTGGCTGCTGGCGGGAATAATTCACCCCTCCACTTT.

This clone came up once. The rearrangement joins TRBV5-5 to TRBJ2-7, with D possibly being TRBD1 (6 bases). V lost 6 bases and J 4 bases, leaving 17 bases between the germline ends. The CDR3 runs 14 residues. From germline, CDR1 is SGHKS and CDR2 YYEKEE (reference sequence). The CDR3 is CASTLARGQYEQYF. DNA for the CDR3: TGTGCCAGCACTTTAGCCCGAGGACAGTACGAGCAGTACTTC.

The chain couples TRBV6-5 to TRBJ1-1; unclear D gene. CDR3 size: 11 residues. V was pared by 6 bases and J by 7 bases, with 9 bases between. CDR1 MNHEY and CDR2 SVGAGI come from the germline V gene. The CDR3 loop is CASRYGGEAFF. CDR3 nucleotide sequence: TGTGCCAGCAGGTATGGCGGTGAAGCTTTCTTT.

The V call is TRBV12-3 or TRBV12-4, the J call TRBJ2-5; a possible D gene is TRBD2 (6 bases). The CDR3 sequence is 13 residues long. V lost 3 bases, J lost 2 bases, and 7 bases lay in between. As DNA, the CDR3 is TGTGCCAGCAGTTTCGGGAGTCAAGAGACCCAGTACTTC. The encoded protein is CASSFGSQETQYF.

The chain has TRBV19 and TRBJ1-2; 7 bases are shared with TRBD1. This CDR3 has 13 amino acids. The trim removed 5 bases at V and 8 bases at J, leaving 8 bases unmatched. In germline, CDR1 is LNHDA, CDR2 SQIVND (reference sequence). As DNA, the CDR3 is TGTGCCAGTAGTCCACGGGACAGTGAAGGCTACACCTTC. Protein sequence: CASSPRDSEGYTF.

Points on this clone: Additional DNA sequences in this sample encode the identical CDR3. CDR3 residues: CASSQDPQGTYEQYF. DNA of the CDR3: TGCGCCAGCAGCCAAGATCCGCAGGGGACCTACGAGCAGTACTTC. J is TRBJ2-7 and V is TRBV4-1; tentatively, D is TRBD1 (6 bases). CDR3 length equals 15 residues. The V gene lost 0 bases and the J gene lost 2 bases, with 11 bases spanning the gap. Germline V lookup: CDR1 MGHRA, CDR2 YSYEKL.

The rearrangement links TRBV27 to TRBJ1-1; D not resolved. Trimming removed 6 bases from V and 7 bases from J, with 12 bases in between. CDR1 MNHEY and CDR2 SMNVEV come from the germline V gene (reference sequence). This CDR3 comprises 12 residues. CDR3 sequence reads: CASSNTHFEAFF. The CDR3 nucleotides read TGTGCCAGCAGCAACACACATTTTGAAGCTTTCTTT.

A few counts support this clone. CDR3 nucleotide sequence: TGCGCCAGCAGCCCCGGGACTAGCGGGGCGGCCACCAGAGAGACCCAGTACTTC. Its protein product is CASSPGTSGAATRETQYF. The chain combines TRBV5-1 with TRBJ2-5, with 13 positions matching TRBD2. This CDR3 spans 18 amino acids. V dropped 4 bases and J dropped 4; count of bases not matched to a gene: 13. The germline V gene encodes CDR1 SGHRS and CDR2 YFSETQ.

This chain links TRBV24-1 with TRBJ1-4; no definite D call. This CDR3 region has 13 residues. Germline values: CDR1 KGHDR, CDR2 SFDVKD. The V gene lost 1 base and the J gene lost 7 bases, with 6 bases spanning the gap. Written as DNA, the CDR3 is TGTGCCACCAGTGATTTCACGGGTGAAAAACTGTTTTTT. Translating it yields CATSDFTGEKLFF.

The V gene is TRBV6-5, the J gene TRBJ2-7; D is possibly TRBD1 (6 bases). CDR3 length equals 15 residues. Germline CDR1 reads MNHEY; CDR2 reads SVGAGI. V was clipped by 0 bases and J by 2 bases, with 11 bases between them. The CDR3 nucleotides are TGTGCCAGCAGTTACTCGTTGGACAGCGCCTACGAGCAGTACTTC. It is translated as CASSYSLDSAYEQYF.